This T cell receptor (beta chain) was retrieved from a study of T-cell reconstitution after alpha-beta-depleted transplantation in children. Unique molecular identifiers were incorporated into the prepared TCRbeta library. TCRdb ran MiXCR on the PCR reads and lists one entry per CDR3 protein. This sample has some 640,000 distinct CDR3 sequences, with approximately 16% found just once. In its sample, this clonotype was seen a few times. This CDR3 has 16 amino acids. CDR1 is SGHRS and CDR2 is YFSETQ in the germline V gene. V lost 0 bases and J 2 bases, leaving 13 bases between the germline ends. This chain links TRBV5-1 with TRBJ2-3; D is undetermined. This clonotype was sampled from a human donor who donated a stem cell graft to a child with acute myeloid leukemia. The sample in question was PBMCs from the stem cell graft donor, obtained from the stem cell graft. The CDR3 coding sequence is TGCGCCAGCAGCTTGGCCCTAGGGCTTTACACAGATACGCAGTATTTT. Its protein is CASSLALGLYTDTQYF.